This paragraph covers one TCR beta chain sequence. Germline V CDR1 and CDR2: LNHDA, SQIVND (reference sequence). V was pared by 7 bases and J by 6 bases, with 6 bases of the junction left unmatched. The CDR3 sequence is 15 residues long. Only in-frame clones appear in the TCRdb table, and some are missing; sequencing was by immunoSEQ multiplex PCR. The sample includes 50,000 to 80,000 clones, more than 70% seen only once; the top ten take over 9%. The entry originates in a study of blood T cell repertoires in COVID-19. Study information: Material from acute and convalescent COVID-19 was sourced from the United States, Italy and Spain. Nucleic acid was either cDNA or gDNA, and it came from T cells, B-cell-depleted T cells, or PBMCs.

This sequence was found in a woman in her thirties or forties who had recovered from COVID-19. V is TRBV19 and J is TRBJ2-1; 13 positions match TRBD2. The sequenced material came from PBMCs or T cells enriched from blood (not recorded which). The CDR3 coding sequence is TGTGCCAGTACCTCCGGGACTAGCGGGGTCAATGAGCAGTTCTTC. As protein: CASTSGTSGVNEQFF.